This T cell receptor beta chain is drawn from a study of technical replicates of blood from several donors (dated by TCRdb to the late 2010s). CDR1 ENHRY and CDR2 SYGVKD are derived from the germline V gene. Germline trimming amounts to 4 bases on V and 3 bases on J, with 9 as the count of junction bases outside the gene matches. From cysteine to phenylalanine, the CDR3 is 15 amino acids long. CDR3 DNA is the only sequence kept; it has 45 bases, read in frame from the first base. In the case of this clone: Its antigen is currently not known. No much larger clone exists at a distance of one base, and base qualities are not known.

Receptor libraries were prepared by the immunoSEQ multiplex PCR assay. TCRdb mirrors the immuneACCESS table, restricted to in-frame sequences. Some clones are absent from its copies; in checked studies, under half trace to an unresolved V gene, and the reason for the others is unknown. A total of 53,000 or so clones appear in this sample, just under 95% of them only once. The ten largest clones add up to less than 4.5% of the sample. The TCR comes from a human donor in good health. Some clones in this sample may be carry-over from other donors' samples. The specimen sequenced was PBMCs. The chain links TRBV10-3 with TRBJ2-7; TRBD1 agrees with 7 junctional bases. DNA sequence: TGTGCCATCAGTGTCCCGGGACAGTCTTTCTACGAGCAGTACTTC. It codes for CAISVPGQSFYEQYF.